The 4 T cell receptor beta chains below were found in one sample sequenced in a study of T cells and copy number aberrations in small-cell lung cancer. TCRdb's table, derived via immunoSEQ multiplex PCR, lists solely in-frame clones and lacks some. The repertoire holds around 140 clones, roughly 89% seen once, with around 9.3% in the top ten. Sequenced input: tumor tissue. The origin of the receptors is a man aged 40-49 years with small cell lung cancer.

CDR3 amino acids: CASSWADQETQYF. CDR3 DNA sequence: TGTGCCAGCAGTTGGGCAGACCAAGAGACCCAGTACTTC. The V gene is TRBV27, the J gene TRBJ2-5; no firm D call. Germline V gives CDR1 MNHEY, CDR2 SMNVEV (reference sequence). The V end was cut by 4 bases, the J end by 0 bases, with 6 bases between. The CDR3 is 13 residues long.

This clone was found once. The J gene is TRBJ2-3, the V gene TRBV11-2; TRBD2 agrees at 8 bases. The CDR3 has 18 residues. V shed 0 bases, J shed 5 bases, and the junction held 13 bases outside the gene matches. Germline V CDR1 and CDR2: SGHAT, FQNNGV. This CDR3 reads CASSLDATDSGMGDTQYF. CDR3 in DNA: TGTGCCAGCAGCTTAGATGCCACGGATAGCGGGATGGGAGATACGCAGTATTTT.

V usage is TRBV5-6 and J usage is TRBJ2-3; D gene uncertain. This CDR3 spans 12 amino acids. Germline V lookup: CDR1 SGHDT, CDR2 YYEEEE. V was shortened by 3 bases and J by 2 bases, with 4 bases between the two germline ends. The CDR3 sequence: CASSSTTDTQYF. The CDR3 DNA is TGTGCCAGCAGCTCGACCACAGATACGCAGTATTTT.

The gene calls are TRBV4-3 and TRBJ2-2, with D possibly being TRBD1 or TRBD2 (5 bases each). The CDR3 sequence is 14 residues long. With 4 bases removed from V and 4 bases from J, the gap between germline ends came to 10 bases. The germline gives CDR1 LGHNA, CDR2 YSLEER. CDR3 DNA sequence: TGCGCCAGCAGCCCCGGGACCTCCACCGGGGAGCTGTTTTTT. Protein sequence: CASSPGTSTGELFF.